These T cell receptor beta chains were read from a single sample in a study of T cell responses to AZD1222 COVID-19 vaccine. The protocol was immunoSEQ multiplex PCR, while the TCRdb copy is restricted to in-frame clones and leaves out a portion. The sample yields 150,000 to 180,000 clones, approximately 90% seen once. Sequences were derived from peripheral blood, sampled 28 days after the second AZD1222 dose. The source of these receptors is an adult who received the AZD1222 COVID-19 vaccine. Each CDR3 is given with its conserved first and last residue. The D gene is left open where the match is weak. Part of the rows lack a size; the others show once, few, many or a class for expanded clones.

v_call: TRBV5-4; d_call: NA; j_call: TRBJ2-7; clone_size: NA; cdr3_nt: TGTGCCAGCAGCTGGATGGTTACAGGGTGGTCTGGCGAGCAGTACTTC; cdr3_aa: CASSWMVTGWSGEQYF
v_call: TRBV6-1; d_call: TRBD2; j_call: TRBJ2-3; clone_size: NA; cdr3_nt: TGTGCCAGCAGTGAACGGGTGAACGTAGGACTAGCGGAAGCGCATACGCAGTATTTT; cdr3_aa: CASSERVNVGLAEAHTQYF
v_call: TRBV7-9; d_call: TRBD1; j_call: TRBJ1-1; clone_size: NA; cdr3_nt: TGTGCCAGCAGCTTAGGGGACAGGGGGCTTAGGACTGAAGCTTTCTTT; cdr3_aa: CASSLGDRGLRTEAFF
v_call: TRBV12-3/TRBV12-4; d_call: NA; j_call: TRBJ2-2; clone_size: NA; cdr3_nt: TGTGCCAGCTCGGGATGGGAGCTGTTTTTT; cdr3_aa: CASSGWELFF
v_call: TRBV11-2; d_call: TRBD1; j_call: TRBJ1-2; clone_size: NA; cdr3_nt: TGTGCCAGCAGCTCAAACAGGGGTCGGTTGGACTATGGCTACACCTTC; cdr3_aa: CASSSNRGRLDYGYTF
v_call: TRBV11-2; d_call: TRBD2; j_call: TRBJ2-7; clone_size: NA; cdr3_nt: TGTGCCAGCAGCTTAGTTTGGGCTAGCGGGAGTCTGATATACGAGCAGTACTTC; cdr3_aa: CASSLVWASGSLIYEQYF
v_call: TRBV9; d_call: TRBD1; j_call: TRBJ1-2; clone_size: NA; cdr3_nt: TGTGCCAGCAGCGCAATGGGACAGGGCGGTGGCTACACCTTC; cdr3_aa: CASSAMGQGGGYTF
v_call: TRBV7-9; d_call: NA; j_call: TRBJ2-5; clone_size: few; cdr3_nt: TGTGCCAGCAGCCCTACCTTGGGAGGTCTGGGGGAGACCCAGTACTTC; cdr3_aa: CASSPTLGGLGETQYF
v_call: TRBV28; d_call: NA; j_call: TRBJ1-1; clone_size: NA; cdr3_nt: TGTGCCAGCTCCGACAGGGAAGCTTTCTTT; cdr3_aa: CASSDREAFF
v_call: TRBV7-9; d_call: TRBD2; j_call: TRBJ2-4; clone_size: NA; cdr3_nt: TGTGCCAGCAGCTTAGCGTCACCTAGCGGGAGTCACATTCAGTACTTC; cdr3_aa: CASSLASPSGSHIQYF
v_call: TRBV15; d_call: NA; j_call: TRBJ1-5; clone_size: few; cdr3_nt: TGTGCCACCAGCAGAGCGGGAACAAGCAATCAGCCCCAGCATTTT; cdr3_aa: CATSRAGTSNQPQHF
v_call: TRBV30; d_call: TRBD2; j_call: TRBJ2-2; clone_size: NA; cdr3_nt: TGTGCCTGGAGTGGGGGGGGAGACACCGGGGAGCTGTTTTTT; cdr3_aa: CAWSGGGDTGELFF
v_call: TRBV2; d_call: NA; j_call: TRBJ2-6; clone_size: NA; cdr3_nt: TGTGCCAGCAGTGATCGGATCTCTGGGGCCAACGTCCTGACTTTC; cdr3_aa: CASSDRISGANVLTF
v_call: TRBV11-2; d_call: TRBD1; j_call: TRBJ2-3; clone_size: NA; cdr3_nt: TGTGCCAGCAGCGAGGGGTCGACGGGGACAGAGGCGCAGTATTTT; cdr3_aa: CASSEGSTGTEAQYF
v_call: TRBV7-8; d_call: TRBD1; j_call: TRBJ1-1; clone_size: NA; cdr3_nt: TGTGCCAGCAGCTACCTGGGACAGATTTACACTGAAGCTTTCTTT; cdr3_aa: CASSYLGQIYTEAFF
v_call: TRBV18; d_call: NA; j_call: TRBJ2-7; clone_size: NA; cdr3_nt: TGTGCCAGCTCGGGGCAGGGTGGCTACGAGCAGTACTTC; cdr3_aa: CASSGQGGYEQYF
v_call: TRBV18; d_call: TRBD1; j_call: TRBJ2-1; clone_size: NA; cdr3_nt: TGTGCCAGCTCACCGGACAGGGGGCCGTACAATGAGCAGTTCTTC; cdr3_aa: CASSPDRGPYNEQFF
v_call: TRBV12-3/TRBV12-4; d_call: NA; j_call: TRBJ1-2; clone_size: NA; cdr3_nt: TGTGCCATCCCGCATGGCCTCTATGGCTACACCTTC; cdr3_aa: CAIPHGLYGYTF
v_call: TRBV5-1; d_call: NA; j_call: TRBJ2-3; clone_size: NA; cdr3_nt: TGCGCCAGCAGGGCTGGACAGTACACAGATACGCAGTATTTT; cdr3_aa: CASRAGQYTDTQYF
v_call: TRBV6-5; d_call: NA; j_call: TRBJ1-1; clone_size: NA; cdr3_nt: TGTGCCAGCAGTTACCATACGGAGAACACTGAAGCTTTCTTT; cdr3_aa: CASSYHTENTEAFF
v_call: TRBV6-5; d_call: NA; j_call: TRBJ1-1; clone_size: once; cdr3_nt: TGTGCCAGCAGTCGGGCTAGGGCTAGTGAAGCTTTCTTT; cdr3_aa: CASSRARASEAFF
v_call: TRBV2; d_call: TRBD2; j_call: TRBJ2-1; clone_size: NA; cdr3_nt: TGTGCCAGGGGACTAAGCGGGAGCAATGAGCAGTTCTTC; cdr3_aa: CARGLSGSNEQFF
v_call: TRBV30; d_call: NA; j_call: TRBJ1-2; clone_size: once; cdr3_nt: TGTGCCTGGGGGAAAGGGAGTACCTATGGCTACACCTTC; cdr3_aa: CAWGKGSTYGYTF
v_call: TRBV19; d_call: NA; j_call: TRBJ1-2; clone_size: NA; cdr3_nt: TGTGCCAGTAGTATTCGCGGCACAGTCTACTATGGCTACACCTTC; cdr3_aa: CASSIRGTVYYGYTF
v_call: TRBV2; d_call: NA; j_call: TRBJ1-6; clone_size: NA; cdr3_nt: TGTGCCAGCGAGGTGGCAGTTTCTTCACCCCTCCACTTT; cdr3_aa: CASEVAVSSPLHF
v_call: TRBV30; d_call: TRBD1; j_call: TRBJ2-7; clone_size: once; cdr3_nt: TGTGCCTGGAGTATAAACACAGGGGGCGTGCCCCCTAGGCAGTACTTC; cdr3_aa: CAWSINTGGVPPRQYF
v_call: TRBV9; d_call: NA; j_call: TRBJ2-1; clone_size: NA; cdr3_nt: TGTGCCAGCAGCGTAGAGGAGGTTGGGGAGTTTCGCTACAATGAGCAGTTCTTC; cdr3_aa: CASSVEEVGEFRYNEQFF
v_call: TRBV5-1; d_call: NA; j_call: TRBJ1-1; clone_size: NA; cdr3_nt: TGCGCCAGCAGGCTACCCGAGGGGGGCGCTAGGTACACTGAAGCTTTCTTT; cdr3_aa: CASRLPEGGARYTEAFF
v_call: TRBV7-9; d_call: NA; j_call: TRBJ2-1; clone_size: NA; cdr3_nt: TGTGCCAGCAGCTTTCGTCGGGACTCCGCACTTCGGCAGAATGAGCAGTTCTTC; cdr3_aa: CASSFRRDSALRQNEQFF
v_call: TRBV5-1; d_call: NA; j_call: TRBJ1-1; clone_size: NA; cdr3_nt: TGCGCCAGCAGCTTTCTAGGATCCAACACTGAAGCTTTCTTT; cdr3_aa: CASSFLGSNTEAFF
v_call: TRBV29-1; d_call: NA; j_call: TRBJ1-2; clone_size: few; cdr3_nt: TGCAGCCCCGGGGGCTACACCTTC; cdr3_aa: CSPGGYTF
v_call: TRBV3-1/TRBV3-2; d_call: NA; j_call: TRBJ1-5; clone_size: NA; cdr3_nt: TGTGCCAGCAGCCAAGGGTCCGGGACAAAAAATCAGCCCCAGCATTTT; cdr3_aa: CASSQGSGTKNQPQHF
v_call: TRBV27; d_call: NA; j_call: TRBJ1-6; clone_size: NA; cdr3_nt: TGTGCCAGCAGCCCAGGGGACATCAACTCACCCCTCCACTTT; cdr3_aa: CASSPGDINSPLHF
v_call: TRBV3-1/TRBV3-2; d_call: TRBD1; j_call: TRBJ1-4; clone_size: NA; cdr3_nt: TGTGCCAGCAGCCAACGGACAGGGTTTTTTGAAAAACTGTTTTTT; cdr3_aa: CASSQRTGFFEKLFF
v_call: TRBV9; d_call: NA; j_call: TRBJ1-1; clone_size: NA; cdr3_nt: TGTGCCAGCAGCCCGGACCTCCTACTTTTGACAGGGAACACTGAAGCTTTCTTT; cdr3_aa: CASSPDLLLLTGNTEAFF
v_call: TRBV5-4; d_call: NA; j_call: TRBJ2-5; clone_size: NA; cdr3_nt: TGTGCCAGCAGCTTGGCCGAGTTTCAGGGGTACGGAACCCAGTACTTC; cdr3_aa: CASSLAEFQGYGTQYF
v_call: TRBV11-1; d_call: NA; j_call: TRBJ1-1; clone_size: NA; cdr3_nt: TGTGCCAGCACCCCGGACAGAGCAATTGAAGCTTTCTTT; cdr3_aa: CASTPDRAIEAFF
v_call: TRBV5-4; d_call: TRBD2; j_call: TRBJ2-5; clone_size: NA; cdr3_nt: TGTGCCGGTTCGTCACTAGCGGGCCCACCTGCACAAGAGACCCAGTACTTC; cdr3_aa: CAGSSLAGPPAQETQYF
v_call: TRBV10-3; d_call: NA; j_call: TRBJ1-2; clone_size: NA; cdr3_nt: TGTGCCATCAGCTGGGACGGTGATGAAGGCTACACCTTC; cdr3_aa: CAISWDGDEGYTF
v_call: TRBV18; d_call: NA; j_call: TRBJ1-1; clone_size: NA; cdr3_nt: TGTGCCAGTACCTGGCAGGGAATCCGCACTGAAGCTTTCTTT; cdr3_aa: CASTWQGIRTEAFF
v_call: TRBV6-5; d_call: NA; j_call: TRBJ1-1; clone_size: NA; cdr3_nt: TGTGCCAGCGTGGAGCGGTTGAACACTGAAGCTTTCTTT; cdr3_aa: CASVERLNTEAFF
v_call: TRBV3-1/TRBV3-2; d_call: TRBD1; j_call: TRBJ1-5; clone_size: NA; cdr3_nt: TGTGCCAGCAGCCCCGGACAGGGGAGGGATCAGCCCCAGCATTTT; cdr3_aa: CASSPGQGRDQPQHF
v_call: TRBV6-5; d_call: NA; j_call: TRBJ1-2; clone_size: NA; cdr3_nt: TGTGCCAGCAGGAACTCCGGGGCCAATGGCTACACCTTC; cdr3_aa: CASRNSGANGYTF
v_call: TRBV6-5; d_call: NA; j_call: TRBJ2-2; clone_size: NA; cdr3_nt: TGTGCCAGCATCCTCCAGGGTCCGAACACCGGGGAGCTGTTTTTT; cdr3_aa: CASILQGPNTGELFF
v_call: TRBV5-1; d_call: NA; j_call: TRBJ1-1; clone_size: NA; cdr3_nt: TGCGCCAGCAGCTTGGATGGTGAACTGAACACTGAAGCTTTCTTT; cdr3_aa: CASSLDGELNTEAFF
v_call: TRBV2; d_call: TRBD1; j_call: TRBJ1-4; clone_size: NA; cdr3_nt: TGTGCCAGCCAGTCGGGGACAGGGATTGAAAAACTGTTTTTT; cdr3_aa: CASQSGTGIEKLFF
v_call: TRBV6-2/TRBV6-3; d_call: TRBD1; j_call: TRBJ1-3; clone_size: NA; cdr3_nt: TGTGCCAGCAGTTTAATAGACAGGGGGAGAGCTGGAAACACCATATATTTT; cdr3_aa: CASSLIDRGRAGNTIYF
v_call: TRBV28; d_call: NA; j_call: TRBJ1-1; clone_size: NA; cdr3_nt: TGTGCCAGCAGTTACCGACAGGTGAAAGCTTTCTTT; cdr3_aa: CASSYRQVKAFF
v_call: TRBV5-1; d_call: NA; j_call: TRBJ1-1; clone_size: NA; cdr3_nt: TGCGCCAGCAGCTCAATACAACCGAACACTGAAGCTTTCTTT; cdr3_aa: CASSSIQPNTEAFF
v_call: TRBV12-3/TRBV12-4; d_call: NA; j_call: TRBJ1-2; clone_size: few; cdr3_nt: TGTGCCATCCTGCTCAGGAGCTATGGCTACACCTTC; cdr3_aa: CAILLRSYGYTF
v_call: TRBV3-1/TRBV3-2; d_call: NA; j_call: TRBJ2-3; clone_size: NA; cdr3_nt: TGTGCCAGCAGCCAGTTGGTTACTACGCAGTATTTT; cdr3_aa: CASSQLVTTQYF
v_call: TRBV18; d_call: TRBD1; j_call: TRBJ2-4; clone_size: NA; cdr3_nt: TGTGCCAGCTCTCTCGACAGGGGGCGTGAGGCCAAAAACATTCAGTACTTC; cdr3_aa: CASSLDRGREAKNIQYF
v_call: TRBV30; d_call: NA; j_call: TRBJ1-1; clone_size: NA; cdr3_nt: TGTGCCTGGCGGGCGAGGGGCGCACGGAACACTGAAGCTTTCTTT; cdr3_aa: CAWRARGARNTEAFF
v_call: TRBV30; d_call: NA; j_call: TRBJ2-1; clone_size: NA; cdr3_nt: TGTGCCTGGAGTATCCCCTACAATGAGCAGTTCTTC; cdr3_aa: CAWSIPYNEQFF
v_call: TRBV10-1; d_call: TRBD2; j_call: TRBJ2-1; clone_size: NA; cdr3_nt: TGCGCCAGCAGTGAGGAGCGGGAGGAACTCAATGAGCAGTTCTTC; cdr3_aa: CASSEEREELNEQFF